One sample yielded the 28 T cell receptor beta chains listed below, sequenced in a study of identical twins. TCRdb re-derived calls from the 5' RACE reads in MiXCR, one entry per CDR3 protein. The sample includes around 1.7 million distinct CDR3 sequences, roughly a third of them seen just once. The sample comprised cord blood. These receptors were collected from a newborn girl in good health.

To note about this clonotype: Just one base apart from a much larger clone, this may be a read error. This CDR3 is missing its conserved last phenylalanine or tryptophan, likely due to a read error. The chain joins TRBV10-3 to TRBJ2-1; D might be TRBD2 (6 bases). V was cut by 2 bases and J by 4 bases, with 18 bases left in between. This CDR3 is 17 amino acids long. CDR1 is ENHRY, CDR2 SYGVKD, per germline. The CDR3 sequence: CAISENALGLSYNEQFS. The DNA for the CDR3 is TGTGCCATCAGTGAGAATGCCCTAGGACTATCTTACAATGAGCAGTTCTCC.

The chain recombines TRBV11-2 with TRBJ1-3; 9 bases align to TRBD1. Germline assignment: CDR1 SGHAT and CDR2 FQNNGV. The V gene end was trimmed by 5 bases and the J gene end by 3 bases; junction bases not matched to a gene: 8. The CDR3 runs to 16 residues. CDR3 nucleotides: TGTGCCAGCAGCCGAGGACAGGGGAAAGGTGGAAACACCATATATTTT. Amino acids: CASSRGQGKGGNTIYF. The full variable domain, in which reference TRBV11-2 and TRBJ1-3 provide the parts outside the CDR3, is EAGVAQSPRYKIIEKRQSVAFWCNPISGHATLYWYQQILGQGPKLLIQFQNNGVVDDSQLPKDRFSAERLKGVDSTLKIQPAKLEDSAVYLCASSRGQGKGGNTIYFGEGSWLTVV.

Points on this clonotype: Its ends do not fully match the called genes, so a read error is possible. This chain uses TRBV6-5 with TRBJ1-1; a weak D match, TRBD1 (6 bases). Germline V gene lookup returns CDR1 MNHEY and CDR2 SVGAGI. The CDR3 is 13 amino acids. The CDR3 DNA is TGTGCCAGCAGTTACTCTGGGGACACTAAAGCTTTCTTT. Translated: CASSYSGDTKAFF.

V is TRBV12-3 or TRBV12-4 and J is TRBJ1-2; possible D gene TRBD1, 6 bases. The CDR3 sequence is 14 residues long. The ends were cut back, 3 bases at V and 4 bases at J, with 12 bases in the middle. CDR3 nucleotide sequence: TGTGCCAGCAGTTTCTGGGGGCAGGGCTATGGCTACACCTTC. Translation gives CASSFWGQGYGYTF.

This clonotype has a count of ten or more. The CDR3 DNA follows: TGCAGTGCTCGAACACCTCGACTCAGCGGGGGGGTGTTCAATGAGCAGTTCTTC. It is translated as CSARTPRLSGGVFNEQFF. The chain joins TRBV20-1 to TRBJ2-1, with 10 bases aligning to TRBD2. V dropped 5 bases and J dropped 6; count of bases not matched to a gene: 19. The germline V gene has CDR1 DFQATT and CDR2 SNEGSKA (reference sequence). The CDR3 extends over 18 amino acids.

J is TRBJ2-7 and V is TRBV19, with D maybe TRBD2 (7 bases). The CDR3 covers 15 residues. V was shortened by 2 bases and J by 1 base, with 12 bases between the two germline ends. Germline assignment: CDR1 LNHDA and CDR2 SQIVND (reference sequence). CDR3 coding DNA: TGTGCCAGTAGTATAAAGGAGGGGGGGTCCTACGAGCAGTACTTC. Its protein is CASSIKEGGSYEQYF.

The DNA of the CDR3 is TGCAGTGGGAGGCCGTCCGGAGAGACCCAGTTCTTC. It specifies CSGRPSGETQFF. The chain recombines TRBV20-1 with TRBJ2-1, with TRBD2 as a possible D gene (5 bases). V lost 7 bases, J lost 13 bases, and 20 bases lay in between. The CDR3 is 12 residues long. Germline V gene data show CDR1 as DFQATT and CDR2 as SNEGSKA (reference sequence).

The CDR3 region has the DNA TGTGCCAGCAGCCTCGACCGACAGGCGGGGGGCTACACCTTC. This sequence encodes CASSLDRQAGGYTF. The chain employs TRBV7-2 and TRBJ1-2; possible D gene TRBD1, 6 bases. The V gene lost 5 bases and the J gene lost 8 bases, with 18 bases spanning the gap. Germline V gene sequence: CDR1 SGHTA, CDR2 FQGNSA. CDR3 length equals 14 residues.

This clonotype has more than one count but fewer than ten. The CDR3 bases are TGCGCCAGCAGCTTGGTCAGGGATAACACTGAAGCTTTCTTT. This codes for CASSLVRDNTEAFF. This sequence joins TRBV5-1 and TRBJ1-1, with D possibly matching TRBD1 (5 bases). V was clipped by 0 bases and J by 2 bases, with 8 bases between them. CDR3 length: 14 residues. From germline, CDR1 is SGHRS and CDR2 YFSETQ.

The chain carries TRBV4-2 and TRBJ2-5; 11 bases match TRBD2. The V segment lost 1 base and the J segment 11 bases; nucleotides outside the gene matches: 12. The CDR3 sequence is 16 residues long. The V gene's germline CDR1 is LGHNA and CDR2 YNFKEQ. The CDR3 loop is CASSQAIAGGTYKQYF. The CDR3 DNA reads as TGTGCCAGCAGCCAAGCAATAGCGGGAGGGACCTACAAGCAGTACTTC.

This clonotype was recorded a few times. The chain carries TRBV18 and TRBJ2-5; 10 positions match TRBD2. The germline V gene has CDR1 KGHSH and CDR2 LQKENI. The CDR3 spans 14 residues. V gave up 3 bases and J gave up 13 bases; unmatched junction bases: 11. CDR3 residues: CASSPQSSGSDAYF. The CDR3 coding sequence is TGTGCCAGCTCACCCCAATCTAGCGGGAGTGACGCGTACTTC.

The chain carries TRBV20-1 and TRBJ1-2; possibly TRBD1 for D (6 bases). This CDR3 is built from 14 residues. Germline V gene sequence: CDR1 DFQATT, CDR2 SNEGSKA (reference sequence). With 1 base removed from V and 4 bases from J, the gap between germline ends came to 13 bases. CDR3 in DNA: TGCAGTGCTAGAGCCGACGACAGGCTCTATGGCTACACCTTC. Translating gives CSARADDRLYGYTF.

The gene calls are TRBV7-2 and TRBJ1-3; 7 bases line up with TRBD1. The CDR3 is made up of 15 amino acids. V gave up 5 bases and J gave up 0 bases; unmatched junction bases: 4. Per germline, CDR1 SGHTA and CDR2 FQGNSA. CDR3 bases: TGTGCCAGCAGCCTGGGGACAGTCTCTGGAAACACCATATATTTT. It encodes CASSLGTVSGNTIYF. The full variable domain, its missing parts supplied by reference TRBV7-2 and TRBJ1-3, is GAGVSQSPSNKVTEKGKDVELRCDPISGHTALYWYRQSLGQGLEFLIYFQGNSAPDKSGLPSDRFSAERTGGSVSTLTIQRTQQEDSAVYLCASSLGTVSGNTIYFGEGSWLTVV.

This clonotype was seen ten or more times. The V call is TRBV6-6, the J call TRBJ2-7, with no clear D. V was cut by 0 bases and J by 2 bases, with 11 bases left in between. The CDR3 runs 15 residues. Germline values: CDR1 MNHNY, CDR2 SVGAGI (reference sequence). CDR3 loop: CASSYSTSGAYEQYF. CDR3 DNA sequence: TGTGCCAGCAGTTACTCGACATCTGGGGCCTACGAGCAGTACTTC.

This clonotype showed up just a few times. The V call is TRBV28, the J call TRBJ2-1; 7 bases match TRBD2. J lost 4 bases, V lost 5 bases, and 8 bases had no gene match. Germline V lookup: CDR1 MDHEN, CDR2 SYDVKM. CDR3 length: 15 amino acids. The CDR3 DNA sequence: TGTGCCAGCAGTCCAGGGCCGGGGGGATACAATGAGCAGTTCTTC. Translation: CASSPGPGGYNEQFF.

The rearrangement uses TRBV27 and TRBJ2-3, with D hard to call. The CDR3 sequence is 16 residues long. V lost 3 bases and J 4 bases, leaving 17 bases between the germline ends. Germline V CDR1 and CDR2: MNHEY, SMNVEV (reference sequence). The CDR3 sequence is CASSLLSLAEPDTQYF. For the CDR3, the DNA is TGTGCCAGCAGTTTGTTAAGTTTGGCGGAACCAGATACGCAGTATTTT.

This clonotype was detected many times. The CDR3 region has the DNA TGCAGCTTTTCTAGCGGGAGCCATGGAGATACGCAGTATTTT. Translation: CSFSSGSHGDTQYF. V and J are TRBV29-1 and TRBJ2-3, with TRBD2 matching over 10 bases. CDR3 length: 14 residues. The germline V gene has CDR1 SQVTM and CDR2 ANQGSEA. V dropped 8 bases and J dropped 5; count of bases not matched to a gene: 10.

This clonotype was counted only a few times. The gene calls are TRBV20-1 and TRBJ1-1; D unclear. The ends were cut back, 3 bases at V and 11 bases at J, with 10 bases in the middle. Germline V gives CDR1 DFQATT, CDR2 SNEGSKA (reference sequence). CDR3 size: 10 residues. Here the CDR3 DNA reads TGCAGTGCTAGGGAGTCCTTTGCTTTCTTT. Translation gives CSARESFAFF.

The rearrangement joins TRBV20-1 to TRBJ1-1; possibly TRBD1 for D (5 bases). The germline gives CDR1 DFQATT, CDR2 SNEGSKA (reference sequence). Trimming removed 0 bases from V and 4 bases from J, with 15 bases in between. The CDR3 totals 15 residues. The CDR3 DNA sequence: TGCAGTGCTAGAGATGGGGCCGCGAGGAGCACTGAAGCTTTCTTT. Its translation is CSARDGAARSTEAFF.

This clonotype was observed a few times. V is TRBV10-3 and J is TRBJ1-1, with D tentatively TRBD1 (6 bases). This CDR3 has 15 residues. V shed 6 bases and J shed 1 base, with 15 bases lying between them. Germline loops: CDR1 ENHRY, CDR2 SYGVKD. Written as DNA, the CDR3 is TGTGCCATCAGACCGACAGGCGGGGAGAACACTGAAGCTTTCTTT. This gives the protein CAIRPTGGENTEAFF.

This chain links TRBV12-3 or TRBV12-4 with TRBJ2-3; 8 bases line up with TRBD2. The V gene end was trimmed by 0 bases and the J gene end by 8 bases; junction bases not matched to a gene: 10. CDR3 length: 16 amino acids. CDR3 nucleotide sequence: TGTGCCAGCAGTTTAGCTCCCATAGCGGGAACTTCTACGCAGTATTTT. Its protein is CASSLAPIAGTSTQYF.

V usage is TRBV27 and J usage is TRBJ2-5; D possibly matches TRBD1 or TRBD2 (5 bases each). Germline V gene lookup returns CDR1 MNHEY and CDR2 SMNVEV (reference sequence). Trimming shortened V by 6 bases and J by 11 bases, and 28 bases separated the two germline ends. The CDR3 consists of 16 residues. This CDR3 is CASSPQGTRHYNEQYF. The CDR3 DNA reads TGTGCCAGCAGCCCCCAAGGGACGAGACATTACAATGAGCAGTACTTC.

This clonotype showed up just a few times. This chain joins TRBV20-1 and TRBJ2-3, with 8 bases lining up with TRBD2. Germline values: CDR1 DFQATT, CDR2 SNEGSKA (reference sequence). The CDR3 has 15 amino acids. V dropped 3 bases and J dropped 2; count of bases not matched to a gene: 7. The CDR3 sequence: CSASRVAGFTDTQYF. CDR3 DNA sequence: TGCAGTGCTAGCCGAGTAGCGGGGTTCACAGATACGCAGTATTTT.

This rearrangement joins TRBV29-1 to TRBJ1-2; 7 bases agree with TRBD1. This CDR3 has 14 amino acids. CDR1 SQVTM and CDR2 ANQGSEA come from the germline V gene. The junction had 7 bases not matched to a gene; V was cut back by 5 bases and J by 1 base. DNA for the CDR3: TGCAGCGTTTCATGGGACAGTCTTAACTATGGCTACACCTTC. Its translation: CSVSWDSLNYGYTF.

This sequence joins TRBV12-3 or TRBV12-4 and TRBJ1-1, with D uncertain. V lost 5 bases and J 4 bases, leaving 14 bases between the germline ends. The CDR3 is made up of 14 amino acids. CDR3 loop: CASSGNRRITEAFF. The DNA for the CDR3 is TGTGCCAGCAGTGGTAACCGACGGATCACTGAAGCTTTCTTT.

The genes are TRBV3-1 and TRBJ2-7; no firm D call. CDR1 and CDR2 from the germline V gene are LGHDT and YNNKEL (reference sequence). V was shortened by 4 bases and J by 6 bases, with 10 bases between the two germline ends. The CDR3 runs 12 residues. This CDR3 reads CASSPRFAEQYF. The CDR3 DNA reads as TGTGCCAGCAGCCCCCGATTCGCCGAGCAGTACTTC.

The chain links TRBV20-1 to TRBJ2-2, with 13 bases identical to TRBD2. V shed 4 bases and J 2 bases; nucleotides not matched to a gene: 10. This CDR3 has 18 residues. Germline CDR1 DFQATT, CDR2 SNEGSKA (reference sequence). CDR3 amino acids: CSAIGFGTSGTNTGELFF. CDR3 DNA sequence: TGCAGTGCTATAGGATTTGGGACTAGCGGGACCAACACCGGGGAGCTGTTTTTT.

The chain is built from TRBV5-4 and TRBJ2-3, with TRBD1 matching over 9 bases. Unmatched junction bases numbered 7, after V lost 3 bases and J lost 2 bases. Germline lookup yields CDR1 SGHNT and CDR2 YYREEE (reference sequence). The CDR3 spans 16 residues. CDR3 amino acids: CASSSPYRGLTDTQYF. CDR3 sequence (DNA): TGTGCCAGCAGCTCACCATACAGGGGGCTCACAGATACGCAGTATTTT. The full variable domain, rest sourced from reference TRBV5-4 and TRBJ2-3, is ETGVTQSPTHLIKTRGQQVTLRCSSQSGHNTVSWYQQALGQGPQFIFQYYREEENGRGNFPPRFSGLQFPNYSSELNVNALELDDSALYLCASSSPYRGLTDTQYFGPGTRLTVL.